The rows below give T cell receptor beta chains drawn from one sample of a study of T cells after yellow fever vaccination. Using its own MiXCR run on the 5' RACE reads, TCRdb lists one record per CDR3 protein. The repertoire includes 450,000 to 600,000 distinct CDR3 sequences, roughly 17% of them detected once, and 17% sits in the top ten. The source material was PBMCs, sampled more than 4 days after the first yellow fever vaccination. The receptor source for this set is a man aged 18 to 29 who received the YFV17D yellow fever vaccine. Both conserved end residues are part of each CDR3. Each record gives: clone size, J gene, V gene, D gene, CDR3 DNA, CDR3 protein. A D gene is named only where the DNA matches it firmly. Clone size is given for some rows only: seen once, a few or many times, or a class if the clone is expanded.

size: few
J: TRBJ2-5
V: TRBV6-2/TRBV6-3
D: TRBD2
DNA: TGTGCCAGCAGTTACCCAATCCCAGGGCTAGCGGCCCAAGAGACCCAGTACTTC
CDR3: CASSYPIPGLAAQETQYF

size: -
J: TRBJ2-2
V: TRBV2
D: TRBD1
DNA: TGTGCCAGTATCCGGGACAGGGCGAACACCGGGGAGCTGTTTTTT
CDR3: CASIRDRANTGELFF

size: -
J: TRBJ2-5
V: TRBV7-2
D: TRBD1
DNA: TGTGCCAGCAGCCGAACTAATACAGGGGCGCAGACCCAGTACTTC
CDR3: CASSRTNTGAQTQYF

size: few
J: TRBJ1-5
V: TRBV12-3/TRBV12-4
D: -
DNA: TGTGCCAGCAGGTATCAGGGGAGCAATCAGCCCCAGCATTTT
CDR3: CASRYQGSNQPQHF

size: -
J: TRBJ2-5
V: TRBV7-3
D: -
DNA: TGTGCCAGCAGCTTAAACGGCCTAGCATCCCAAGAGACCCAGTACTTC
CDR3: CASSLNGLASQETQYF

size: few
J: TRBJ2-5
V: TRBV2
D: -
DNA: TGTGCCAGCAGTGAAAATCGAGAGACCCAGTACTTC
CDR3: CASSENRETQYF

size: -
J: TRBJ2-3
V: TRBV7-8
D: -
DNA: TGTGCCAGCAGCTCAGCATTAGATACGCAGTATTTT
CDR3: CASSSALDTQYF

size: many
J: TRBJ2-1
V: TRBV6-2/TRBV6-3
D: -
DNA: TGTGCCAGGGACGCTCGCGAGCAGTTCTTC
CDR3: CARDAREQFF

size: few
J: TRBJ1-1
V: TRBV5-1
D: -
DNA: TGCGCCAGCAGCTTGGTCTTAGGGGCGCGGGCTGAAGCTTTCTTT
CDR3: CASSLVLGARAEAFF

size: -
J: TRBJ2-1
V: TRBV5-1
D: TRBD2
DNA: TGCGCCAGCAGCTGGGGACTAGCGAATTACAATGAGCAGTTCTTC
CDR3: CASSWGLANYNEQFF

size: few
J: TRBJ2-1
V: TRBV29-1
D: -
DNA: TGCAGCGTCGGAGTCCGCCTCCATGAGCAGTTCTTC
CDR3: CSVGVRLHEQFF

size: few
J: TRBJ2-7
V: TRBV12-3/TRBV12-4
D: -
DNA: TGTGCCAGCAGTTCCTCTACCCCCTACGAGCAGTACTTC
CDR3: CASSSSTPYEQYF

size: -
J: TRBJ2-5
V: TRBV6-1
D: TRBD1
DNA: TGTGCCAGCAGAGAGACAGGGGAAGAGACCCAGTACTTC
CDR3: CASRETGEETQYF

size: -
J: TRBJ1-6
V: TRBV6-1
D: TRBD1
DNA: TGTGCCGCCCACTTCAACAGGGGAAATTCACCCCTCCACTTT
CDR3: CAAHFNRGNSPLHF

size: -
J: TRBJ1-5
V: TRBV6-1
D: -
DNA: TGTGCCAGCATGGAAGGGTCCAATCAGCCCCAGCATTTT
CDR3: CASMEGSNQPQHF

size: few
J: TRBJ2-2
V: TRBV7-3
D: TRBD1
DNA: TGTGCCAGCAGCTCGGGGACAGGGGAGATCGGGGAGCTGTTTTTT
CDR3: CASSSGTGEIGELFF

size: few
J: TRBJ1-6
V: TRBV20-1
D: -
DNA: TGCAGTGGAGTCAGACTAAATTCACCCCTCCACTTT
CDR3: CSGVRLNSPLHF

size: -
J: TRBJ1-4
V: TRBV7-9
D: -
DNA: TGTGCCAGCAGCTTAGCGAGAAGAAAACTGTTTTTT
CDR3: CASSLARRKLFF

size: -
J: TRBJ1-4
V: TRBV6-2/TRBV6-3
D: -
DNA: TGTGCCAGCAGCCAGCGGGAAAAACTGTTTTTT
CDR3: CASSQREKLFF

size: -
J: TRBJ2-3
V: TRBV7-3
D: -
DNA: TGTGCCAGCAGCCCATGGGGGGGCACAGATACGCAGTATTTT
CDR3: CASSPWGGTDTQYF

size: -
J: TRBJ2-1
V: TRBV20-1
D: -
DNA: TGCAGTGCTACGTTTCTGGAGGGGTACAATGAGCAGTTCTTC
CDR3: CSATFLEGYNEQFF

size: many
J: TRBJ1-2
V: TRBV12-3/TRBV12-4
D: -
DNA: TGTGCCAGCAGTTTAGGAGGGACCGGCGGCTATGGCTACACCTTC
CDR3: CASSLGGTGGYGYTF

size: many
J: TRBJ1-6
V: TRBV7-2
D: -
DNA: TGTGCCAGCAACCTCTCGCCCGGGACCAATTCACCCCTCCACTTT
CDR3: CASNLSPGTNSPLHF

size: -
J: TRBJ2-1
V: TRBV5-8
D: TRBD1
DNA: TGTGCCAGCAGCCGAACTCCCGGACAGGGCCGGGAGCAGTTCTTC
CDR3: CASSRTPGQGREQFF

size: few
J: TRBJ2-5
V: TRBV4-1
D: -
DNA: TGCGCCAGCAGCCAAGTCTTTGAGTCCGGAGAGACCCAGTACTTC
CDR3: CASSQVFESGETQYF

size: -
J: TRBJ1-2
V: TRBV6-2/TRBV6-3
D: TRBD1
DNA: TGTGCCAGCAGTTACCCCGACAGGGCCTACACCTTC
CDR3: CASSYPDRAYTF

size: few
J: TRBJ1-3
V: TRBV29-1
D: -
DNA: TGCAGCGTGGAGACAGGCTCTGGAAACACCACATATTTT
CDR3: CSVETGSGNTTYF

size: few
J: TRBJ1-1
V: TRBV7-9
D: -
DNA: TGTGCCACCTCTTCGGGAGGGCGCGGTGGTTTGAACACTGAAGCTTTCTTT
CDR3: CATSSGGRGGLNTEAFF

size: few
J: TRBJ1-2
V: TRBV6-6
D: -
DNA: TGTGCCAGCTCGATTCCTCGCAGGGATGGCTACACCTTC
CDR3: CASSIPRRDGYTF

size: many
J: TRBJ2-3
V: TRBV9
D: TRBD2
DNA: TGTGCCAGCACCCCTTCGAGGACCACCCGGGAGGGCACAGATACGCAGTATTTT
CDR3: CASTPSRTTREGTDTQYF

size: -
J: TRBJ2-5
V: TRBV6-6
D: -
DNA: TGTGCCAGCAGTTACTTGTGGGAGACCCAGTACTTC
CDR3: CASSYLWETQYF

size: few
J: TRBJ2-2
V: TRBV6-5
D: -
DNA: TGTGCCAGCAGTTACGGGTCGGTCACCGGGGAGCTGTTTTTT
CDR3: CASSYGSVTGELFF

size: -
J: TRBJ2-3
V: TRBV10-1
D: TRBD1
DNA: TGCGCCAGCGCACGGGACAGAACAGATACGCAGTATTTT
CDR3: CASARDRTDTQYF

size: many
J: TRBJ2-2
V: TRBV27
D: -
DNA: TGTGCCAGCGGGCTTCTCTCCACCGGGGAGCTGTTTTTT
CDR3: CASGLLSTGELFF